The next 5 T cell receptor beta chains were all read from a single sample in a study of blood T cell repertoires in COVID-19. The table came from immunoSEQ multiplex PCR; TCRdb's copy has only in-frame clones and leaves some out. Of 150,000 to 250,000 clones detected, just under 85% appear once; the ten largest clones hold 6.9%. Material for sequencing was peripheral blood. The receptors stem from a human donor with acute or convalescent COVID-19. The donor label of this sample is uncertain.

Remarks on this clone: Distinct nucleotide sequences in the sample also encode this CDR3. The rearrangement joins TRBV10-3 to TRBJ2-7; D is ambiguous. Germline CDR1 is ENHRY and CDR2 is SYGVKD. Deletions cut 3 bases from V and 1 base from J, with 4 bases between. The CDR3 is 12 residues long. CDR3 sequence: CAISDSSYEQYF. CDR3 in DNA: TGTGCCATCAGTGACAGTTCCTACGAGCAGTACTTC.

The CDR3 here is CASSQDGTNQMNTEAFF. DNA for the CDR3: TGTGCCAGCAGCCAAGATGGGACAAATCAGATGAACACTGAAGCTTTCTTT. This chain joins TRBV4-2 and TRBJ1-1, with D possibly TRBD1 on 6 matching bases. V was trimmed by 0 bases and J by 0 bases, leaving 14 bases between them. CDR3 length: 17 residues. Germline-derived CDR1 and CDR2 are LGHNA and YNFKEQ.

The V gene is TRBV21-1, the J gene TRBJ2-2; the D call in the table, TRBD2, was not verified against the DNA. TRBV21-1 is flagged as a pseudogene. The CDR3 has 20 residues. CDR3 in amino acids: CASSKSTGGAGGAKAGELFF. The CDR3 region has the DNA TGTGCCAGCAGCAAAAGCACGGGGGGAGCGGGGGGGGCAAAGGCCGGGGAGCTGTTTTTT.

The V call is TRBV5-1, the J call TRBJ1-6; TRBD1 aligns across 7 bases. With 4 bases clipped from V and 10 bases from J, the junction kept 14 bases outside the gene matches. This CDR3 is 16 amino acids long. The germline CDR1 and CDR2 sequences are SGHRS and YFSETQ. The CDR3 loop is CASSTSAGGIGSPLHF. The DNA for the CDR3 is TGCGCCAGCAGCACCTCCGCAGGGGGGATAGGCTCACCCCTCCACTTT.

This chain uses TRBV27 with TRBJ1-4; TRBD1 matches at 10 bases. V gave up 8 bases and J gave up 6 bases; unmatched junction bases: 18. CDR3 length equals 18 residues. Germline V gene lookup returns CDR1 MNHEY and CDR2 SMNVEV (reference sequence). The CDR3 sequence: CASAWGTGARLNYEKLFF. The CDR3 region has the DNA TGTGCCAGCGCATGGGGGACAGGGGCCCGGCTTAACTATGAAAAACTGTTTTTT. The full variable domain, with the rest looked up from reference TRBV27 and TRBJ1-4, is EAQVTQNPRYLITVTGKKLTVTCSQNMNHEYMSWYRQDPGLGLRQIYYSMNVEVTDKGDVPEGYKVSRKEKRNFPLILESPSPNQTSLYFCASAWGTGARLNYEKLFFGSGTQLSVL.